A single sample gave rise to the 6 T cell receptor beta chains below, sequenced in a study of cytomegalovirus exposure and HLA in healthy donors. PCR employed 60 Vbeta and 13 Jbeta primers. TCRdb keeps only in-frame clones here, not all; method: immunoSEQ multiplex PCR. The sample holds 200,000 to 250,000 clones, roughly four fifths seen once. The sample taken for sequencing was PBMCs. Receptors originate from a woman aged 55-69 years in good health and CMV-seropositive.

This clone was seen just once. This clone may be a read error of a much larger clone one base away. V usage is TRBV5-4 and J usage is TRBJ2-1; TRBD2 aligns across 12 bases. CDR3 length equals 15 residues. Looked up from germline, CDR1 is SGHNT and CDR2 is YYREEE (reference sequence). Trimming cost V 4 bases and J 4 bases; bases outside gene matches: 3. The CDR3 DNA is TGTGCCAGCAGCCTGACTAGCGGGAGTTACAATGAGCAGTTCTTC. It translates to CASSLTSGSYNEQFF. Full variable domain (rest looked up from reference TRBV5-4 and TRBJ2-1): ETGVTQSPTHLIKTRGQQVTLRCSSQSGHNTVSWYQQALGQGPQFIFQYYREEENGRGNFPPRFSGLQFPNYSSELNVNALELDDSALYLCASSLTSGSYNEQFFGPGTRLTVL.

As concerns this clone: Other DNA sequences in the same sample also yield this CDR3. The CDR3 spells CASTGQLNTEAFF. CDR3 nucleotide sequence: TGTGCCAGCACCGGACAGCTGAACACTGAAGCTTTCTTT. The chain uses TRBV5-6 and TRBJ1-1; tentatively, D is TRBD1 (6 bases). In germline, CDR1 is SGHDT, CDR2 YYEEEE. V was clipped by 6 bases and J by 0 bases, with 9 bases between them. The CDR3 loop spans 13 amino acids.

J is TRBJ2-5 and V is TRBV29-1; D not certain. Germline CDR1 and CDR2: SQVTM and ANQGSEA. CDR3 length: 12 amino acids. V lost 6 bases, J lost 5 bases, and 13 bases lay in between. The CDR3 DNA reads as TGCAGCGTACGACCCGACACGGAGACCCAGTACTTC. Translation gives CSVRPDTETQYF.

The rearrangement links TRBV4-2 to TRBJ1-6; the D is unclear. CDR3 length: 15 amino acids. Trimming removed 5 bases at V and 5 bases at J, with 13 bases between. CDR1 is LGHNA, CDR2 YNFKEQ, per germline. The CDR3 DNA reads TGTGCCAGCAGCGCGCGTTCCGGGGATAATTCACCCCTCCACTTT. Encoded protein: CASSARSGDNSPLHF.

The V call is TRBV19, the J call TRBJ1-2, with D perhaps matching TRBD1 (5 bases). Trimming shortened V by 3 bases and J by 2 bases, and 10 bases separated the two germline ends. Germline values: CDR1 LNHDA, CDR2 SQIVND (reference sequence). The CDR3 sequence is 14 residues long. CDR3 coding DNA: TGTGCCAGTAGTATTACAGGCGTGAACTATGGCTACACCTTC. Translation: CASSITGVNYGYTF.

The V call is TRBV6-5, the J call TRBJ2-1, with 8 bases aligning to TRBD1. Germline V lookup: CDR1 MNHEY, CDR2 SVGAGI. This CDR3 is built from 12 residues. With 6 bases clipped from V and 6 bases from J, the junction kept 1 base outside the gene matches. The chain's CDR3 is CASRDRGNEQFF. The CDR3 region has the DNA TGTGCCAGCAGAGACAGGGGCAATGAGCAGTTCTTC.